These 4 T cell receptor beta chains came from one sample sequenced in a study of blood T cell repertoires in COVID-19. Only in-frame clones appear in the TCRdb table, and some are missing; sequencing was by immunoSEQ multiplex PCR. The top ten hold just under 9% of the sample, which has about 310,000 clones, 87% seen once. The sequenced sample consisted of PBMCs or T cells enriched from blood (not recorded which). These receptors came from a woman aged 18-35 years who had recovered from COVID-19.

This chain links TRBV7-6 with TRBJ2-5; D is possibly TRBD2 (6 bases). Per the germline V gene, CDR1 is SGHVS and CDR2 is FNYEAQ. The CDR3 extends over 16 amino acids. V lost 3 bases, J lost 1 base, and 15 bases lay in between. Here the CDR3 DNA reads TGTGCCAGCAGCTTTAATTTACGGGGGAGCCAAGAGACCCAGTACTTC. Protein sequence: CASSFNLRGSQETQYF.

The chain links TRBV6-5 to TRBJ2-1, with 9 bases identical to TRBD2. Germline CDR1 MNHEY, CDR2 SVGAGI. This CDR3 is 14 amino acids long. V was pared by 3 bases and J by 4 bases, with 1 base of the junction left unmatched. The CDR3 loop reads CASSYLAGYNEQFF. The CDR3 DNA follows: TGTGCCAGCAGTTATCTAGCGGGATACAATGAGCAGTTCTTC.

The chain joins TRBV7-6 to TRBJ1-5, with 10 bases fitting TRBD1. This CDR3 is built from 17 residues. The germline V gene has CDR1 SGHVS and CDR2 FNYEAQ. The V segment lost 1 base and the J segment 6 bases; nucleotides outside the gene matches: 9. The CDR3 DNA reads as TGTGCCAGCAGCTTAGGGGCGGGACAGGGGAATTCTCAGCCCCAGCATTTT. Encoded protein: CASSLGAGQGNSQPQHF. The full variable domain, with the rest looked up from reference TRBV7-6 and TRBJ1-5, is GAGVSQSPRYKVTKRGQDVALRCDPISGHVSLYWYRQALGQGPEFLTYFNYEAQQDKSGLPNDRFSAERPEGSISTLTIQRTEQRDSAMYRCASSLGAGQGNSQPQHFGDGTRLSIL.

The CDR3 sequence: CASSLGGREKETQYF. DNA for the CDR3: TGTGCCAGCAGCTTAGGCGGCAGAGAGAAAGAGACCCAGTACTTC. The genes are TRBV7-2 and TRBJ2-5, with D hard to call. Deletions cut 1 base from V and 3 bases from J, with 12 bases between. CDR1 is SGHTA, CDR2 FQGNSA, per germline. The CDR3 length is 15 residues. The full variable domain, its missing parts supplied by reference TRBV7-2 and TRBJ2-5, is GAGVSQSPSNKVTEKGKDVELRCDPISGHTALYWYRQSLGQGLEFLIYFQGNSAPDKSGLPSDRFSAERTGGSVSTLTIQRTQQEDSAVYLCASSLGGREKETQYFGPGTRLLVL.